This TCR beta chain was identified in a study of blood T cells in healthy people across ages. For the second PCR, which ran for about 7 to 11 cycles, a sample-barcoded 5' primer and a J-beta primer mix were used. Using its own MiXCR run on the 5' RACE reads, TCRdb lists one record per CDR3 protein. The table lists 550,000 to 750,000 distinct CDR3 sequences, around 20% of them singletons. The CDR3 consists of 15 residues. Germline lookup yields CDR1 PRHDT and CDR2 FYEKMQ (reference sequence). Trimming took 5 bases from V and 3 from J; bases not matched to a gene: 9. The chain recombines TRBV13 with TRBJ2-7, with 8 bases lining up with TRBD1. The source is a man between 70 and 80 years old in good health. The sample comprised blood. The CDR3 DNA reads TGTGCCAGCAGCGGAACCGGGACAGGCCACTACGAGCAGTACTTC. It translates to CASSGTGTGHYEQYF. Supplemented by reference TRBV13 and TRBJ2-7, the full variable domain reads AAGVIQSPRHLIKEKRETATLKCYPIPRHDTVYWYQQGPGQDPQFLISFYEKMQSDKGSIPDRFSAQQFSDYHSELNMSSLELGDSALYFCASSGTGTGHYEQYFGPGTRLTVT.